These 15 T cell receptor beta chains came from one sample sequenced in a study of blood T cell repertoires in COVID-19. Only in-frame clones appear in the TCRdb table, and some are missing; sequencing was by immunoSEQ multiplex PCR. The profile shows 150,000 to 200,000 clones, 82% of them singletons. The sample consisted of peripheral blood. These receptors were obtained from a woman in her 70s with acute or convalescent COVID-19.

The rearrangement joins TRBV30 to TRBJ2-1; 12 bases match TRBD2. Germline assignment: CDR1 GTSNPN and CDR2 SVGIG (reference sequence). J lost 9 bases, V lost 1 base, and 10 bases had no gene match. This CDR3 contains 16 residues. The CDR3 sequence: CAWSARTSGKSREQFF. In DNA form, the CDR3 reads TGTGCCTGGAGTGCCAGGACTAGCGGGAAATCGCGTGAGCAGTTCTTC.

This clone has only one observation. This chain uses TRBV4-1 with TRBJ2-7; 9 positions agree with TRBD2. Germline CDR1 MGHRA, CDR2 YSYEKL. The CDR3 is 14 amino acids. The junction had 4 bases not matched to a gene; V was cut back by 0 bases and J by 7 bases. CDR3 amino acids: CASSQEGLAGEQYF. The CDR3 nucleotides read TGCGCCAGCAGCCAAGAGGGACTAGCAGGTGAGCAGTACTTC.

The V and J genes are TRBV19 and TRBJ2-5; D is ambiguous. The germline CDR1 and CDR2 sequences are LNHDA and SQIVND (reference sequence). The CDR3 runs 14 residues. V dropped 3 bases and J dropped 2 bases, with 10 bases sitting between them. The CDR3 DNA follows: TGTGCCAGTAGTATCGCGGCAGCGCAAGAGACCCAGTACTTC. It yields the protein CASSIAAAQETQYF.

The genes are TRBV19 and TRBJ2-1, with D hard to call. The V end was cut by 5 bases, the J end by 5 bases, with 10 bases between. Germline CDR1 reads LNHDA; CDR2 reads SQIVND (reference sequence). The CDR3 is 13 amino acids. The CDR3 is CASSPKSHNEQFF. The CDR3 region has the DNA TGTGCCAGTAGTCCCAAGAGCCACAATGAGCAGTTCTTC. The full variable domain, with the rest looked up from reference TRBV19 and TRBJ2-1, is DGGITQSPKYLFRKEGQNVTLSCEQNLNHDAMYWYRQDPGQGLRLIYYSQIVNDFQKGDIAEGYSVSREKKESFPLTVTSAQKNPTAFYLCASSPKSHNEQFFGPGTRLTVL.

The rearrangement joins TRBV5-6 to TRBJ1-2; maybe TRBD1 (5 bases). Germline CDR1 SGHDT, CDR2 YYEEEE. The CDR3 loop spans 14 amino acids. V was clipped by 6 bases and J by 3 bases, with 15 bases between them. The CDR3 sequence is CASTSVGRDYGYTF. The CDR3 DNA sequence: TGTGCCAGCACCTCGGTGGGCAGGGACTATGGCTACACCTTC.

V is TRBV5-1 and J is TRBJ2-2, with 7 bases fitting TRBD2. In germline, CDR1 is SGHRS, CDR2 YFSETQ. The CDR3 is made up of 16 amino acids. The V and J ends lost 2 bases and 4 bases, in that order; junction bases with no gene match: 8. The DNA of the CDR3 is TGCGCCAGCAGCTTTTTCGCGGGAGCGGGCACCGGGGAGCTGTTTTTT. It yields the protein CASSFFAGAGTGELFF.

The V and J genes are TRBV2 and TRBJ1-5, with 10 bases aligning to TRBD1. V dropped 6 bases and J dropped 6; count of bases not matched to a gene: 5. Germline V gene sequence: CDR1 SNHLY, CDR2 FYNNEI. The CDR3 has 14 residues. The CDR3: CASRAWTGGQPQHF. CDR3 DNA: TGTGCCAGCAGAGCCTGGACAGGGGGTCAGCCCCAGCATTTT.

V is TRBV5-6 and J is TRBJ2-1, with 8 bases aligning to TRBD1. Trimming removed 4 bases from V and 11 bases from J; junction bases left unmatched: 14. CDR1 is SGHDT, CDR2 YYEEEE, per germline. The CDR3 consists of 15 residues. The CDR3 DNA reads TGTGCCAGCAGCCTGCGGGACAGGTGGGGAATGAAGCAGTTCTTC. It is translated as CASSLRDRWGMKQFF.

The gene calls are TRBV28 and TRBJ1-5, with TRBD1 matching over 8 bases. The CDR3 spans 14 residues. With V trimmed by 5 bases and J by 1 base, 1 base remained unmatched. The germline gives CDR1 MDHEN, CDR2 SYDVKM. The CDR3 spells CASSRTGSNQPQHF. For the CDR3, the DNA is TGTGCCAGCAGTAGGACAGGGAGCAATCAGCCCCAGCATTTT.

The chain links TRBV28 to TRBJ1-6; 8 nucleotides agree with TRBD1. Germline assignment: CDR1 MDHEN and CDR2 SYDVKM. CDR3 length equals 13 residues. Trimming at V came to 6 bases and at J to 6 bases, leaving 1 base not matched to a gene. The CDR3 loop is CASRDRVNSPLHF. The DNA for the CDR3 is TGTGCCAGCAGGGACAGGGTTAATTCACCCCTCCACTTT.

CDR3 residues: CASSGESGPTDTQYF. CDR3 coding DNA: TGTGCCAGCAGTGGCGAAAGCGGGCCCACAGATACGCAGTATTTT. The chain uses TRBV6-4 and TRBJ2-3; tentatively, D is TRBD2 (6 bases). Germline lookup yields CDR1 MRHNA and CDR2 SNTAGT. There are 15 residues in the CDR3. V was cut by 4 bases and J by 2 bases, with 13 bases left in between.

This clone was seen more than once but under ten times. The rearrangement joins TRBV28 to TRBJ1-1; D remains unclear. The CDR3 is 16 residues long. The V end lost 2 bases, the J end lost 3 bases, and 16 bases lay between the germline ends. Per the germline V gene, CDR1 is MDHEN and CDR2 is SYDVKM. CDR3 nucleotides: TGTGCCAGCAGTTTAGTTCCGGGTAGCGGCGACACTGAAGCTTTCTTT. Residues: CASSLVPGSGDTEAFF.

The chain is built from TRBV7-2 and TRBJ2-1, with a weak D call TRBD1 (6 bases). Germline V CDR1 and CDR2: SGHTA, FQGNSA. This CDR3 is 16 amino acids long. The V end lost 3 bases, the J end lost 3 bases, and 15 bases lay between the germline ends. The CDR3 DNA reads TGTGCCAGCAGCTTGACGACAGGCTCGGGCTACAATGAGCAGTTCTTC. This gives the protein CASSLTTGSGYNEQFF.

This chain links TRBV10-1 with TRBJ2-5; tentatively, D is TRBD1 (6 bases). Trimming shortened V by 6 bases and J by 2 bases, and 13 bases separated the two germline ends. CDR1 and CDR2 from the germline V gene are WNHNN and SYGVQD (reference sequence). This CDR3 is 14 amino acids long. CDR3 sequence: CASRAGESQETQYF. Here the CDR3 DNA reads TGCGCCAGCAGGGCAGGGGAAAGTCAAGAGACCCAGTACTTC.

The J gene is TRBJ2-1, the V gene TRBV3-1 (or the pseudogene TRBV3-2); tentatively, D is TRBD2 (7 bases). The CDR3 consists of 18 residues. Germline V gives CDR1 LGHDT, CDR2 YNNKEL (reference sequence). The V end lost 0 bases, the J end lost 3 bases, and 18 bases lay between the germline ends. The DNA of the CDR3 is TGTGCCAGCAGCCAAGACCGACCCCCGGGGGGCAGCTACAATGAGCAGTTCTTC. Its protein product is CASSQDRPPGGSYNEQFF.